Listed here are 3 T cell receptor beta chains from one sample, sequenced in a study of T-cell memory formation after mild COVID-19. One entry per CDR3 protein results from TCRdb running MiXCR on the 5' RACE reads. The sample yields just under 350,000 distinct CDR3 sequences, under 15% seen once. The sequencing sample was made of PBMCs or a T cell subset sorted from them (not recorded which). Receptors originate from a young man who had mild COVID-19 (a few samples of this study predate the infection). Cell type and time point are not known.

This clonotype was seen a handful of times. The chain recombines TRBV5-4 with TRBJ1-1, with TRBD1 matching over 8 bases. The CDR3 has 15 amino acids. Germline assignment: CDR1 SGHNT and CDR2 YYREEE (reference sequence). V dropped 10 bases and J dropped 3; count of bases not matched to a gene: 14. The CDR3 DNA reads TGTGCCGCGGGAGGCAGGGGGCAGGGGGACACTGAAGCTTTCTTT. This gives the protein CAAGGRGQGDTEAFF.

This clonotype occurred a few times. The gene calls are TRBV28 and TRBJ1-6; D not resolved. The germline gives CDR1 MDHEN, CDR2 SYDVKM. Between the trimmed V and J ends, which lost 8 bases and 10 bases, there was a span of 27 bases. This CDR3 has 17 amino acids. CDR3 region: CASLSERAREGWSPLHF. DNA of the CDR3: TGTGCCAGCCTCTCTGAGAGGGCACGAGAGGGTTGGTCACCCCTCCACTTT.

This clonotype has ten or more counts. The chain has TRBV7-2 and TRBJ1-5; no reliable D call. The CDR3 is 15 amino acids. From germline, CDR1 is SGHTA and CDR2 FQGNSA. Trimming removed 3 bases from V and 2 bases from J, with 11 bases in between. The chain's CDR3 is CASSFGSRGNQPQHF. CDR3 DNA sequence: TGTGCCAGCAGCTTTGGTAGTCGGGGCAATCAGCCCCAGCATTTT.